This paragraph covers one T cell receptor (beta chain) sequence. The antigen it binds to is not known. No qualities accompany the bases; no much larger clone lies one base away. Each collaborating institution followed its own protocols to collect whole blood in K2EDTA tubes. Collaborator samples were shipped for TCRbeta analysis as frozen whole blood, isolated PBMCs, or DNA extracted from either sample type. This sample was included in a study of blood T cell repertoires in COVID-19 (dated by TCRdb to about 2020). With respect to the entire study: Collaborator samples came from the United States, Italy and Spain and covered acute and convalescent phases of COVID-19. The material from the prospective study consisted of cDNA or gDNA derived from T cells, B-cell-depleted T cells, or PBMCs. Deeply sampled blood TCRbeta repertoires from subjects exposed to, actively infected with, or recovered from COVID-19 were included in the dataset. A freely available public database, intended as a resource for researchers studying the immune response to SARS-CoV-2, is where the repertoires were released. The samples were drawn from the first 160 participants of the ongoing ImmuneRACE study and from some 1,300 subjects provided by 6 global collaborators. Sample metadata almost always included a de-identified subject ID, COVID-19 status, age in years and sex. Where available, HLA class I and class II types were obtained from metadata supplied by the sample provider rather than from assay-based typing.

V drops 5 bases and J drops 3 bases, leaving 11 bases in between. For CDR1 and CDR2, the germline V gene lists MGHRA and YSYEKL. From cysteine to phenylalanine, the CDR3 is 15 amino acids long. CDR3 DNA is the only sequence kept; it has 45 bases, read in frame from the first base. Overall study results and their limits: The quantity of clinical and demographic metadata differed by source and by participant and was supplied without curation.

The immunoSEQ Assay, a bias-controlled multiplex PCR, was used to amplify TCRbeta CDR3 regions from genomic DNA. The authors' pipeline ran thus. The number of nucleated cells in each sample was estimated by amplification of reference gene primers within the assay. To quantify the absolute abundance of each unique TCRbeta CDR3 rearrangement, sequence reads were collapsed and filtered. For each sample, productive Simpson clonality was calculated by taking the square root of Simpson's diversity index across productive rearrangements. TCRdb took this table from immuneACCESS and kept in-frame rearrangements with V and J called. Such tables lack part of the clones; where checked against another copy, unresolved V genes explain under half of the gap, and the rest is unexplained. V and J calls and clone size are given by that table; D and trimming were obtained from the DNA. The sample records 5,000 to 5,500 clones, around nine tenths of which are singletons. 3% of the sample is held by the ten biggest clonotypes.

Material for sequencing was peripheral blood. The TCR originated in a woman older than 75 with acute or convalescent COVID-19. The receptor chain draws on TRBV4-1 and TRBJ1-6; the D gene cannot be resolved reliably. The CDR3 corresponds to CASSELESYNSPLHF. The nucleotide sequence reads TGCGCCAGCAGCGAATTGGAGAGCTATAATTCACCCCTCCACTTT.